This T cell receptor (beta chain) is from a study of identical twins. Only a few counts were recorded for this clonotype. Its antigen is not identified. Findings of the study overall: Interpretation of the results relied on cross-sectional statistical analysis and not on following the same donors. Fewer insertions were carried by abundant cord blood beta clonotypes, but none was seen in memory repertoires.

A universal primer site was added by template switching, and unique molecular identifiers were carried by the cDNA. Via MiXCR, TCRdb re-called the 5' RACE reads, giving one row per CDR3 protein. The profile shows roughly 1,500,000 distinct CDR3 sequences, under 35% of them singletons. Sequenced input: cord blood. The sequence derives from a newborn girl in good health.

The CDR3 DNA follows: TGTGCCAGCAGTTTACGACTAATCAAGGTAGAGACCCAGTACTTC. This sequence encodes CASSLRLIKVETQYF. V gene TRBV12-3 or TRBV12-4 combines with J gene TRBJ2-5; the D gene is possibly TRBD2 (5 bases). Trimming pared 2 bases from V and 4 bases from J, leaving 14 bases between. This CDR3 region has 15 residues.